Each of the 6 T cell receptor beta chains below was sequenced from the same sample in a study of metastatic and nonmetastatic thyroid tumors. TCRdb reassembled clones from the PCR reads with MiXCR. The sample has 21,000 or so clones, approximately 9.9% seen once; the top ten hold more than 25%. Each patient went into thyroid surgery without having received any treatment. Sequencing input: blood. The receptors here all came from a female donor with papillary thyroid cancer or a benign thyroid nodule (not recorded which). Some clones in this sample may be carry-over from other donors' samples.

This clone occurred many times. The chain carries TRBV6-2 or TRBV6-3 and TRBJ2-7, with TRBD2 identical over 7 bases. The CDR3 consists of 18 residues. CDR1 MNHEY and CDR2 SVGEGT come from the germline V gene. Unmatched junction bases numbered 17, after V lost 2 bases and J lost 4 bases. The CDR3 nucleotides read TGTGCCAGCAGTTACGACGCGGGGTCTTGGGCGGGAGTGTACGAGCAGTACTTC. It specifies CASSYDAGSWAGVYEQYF.

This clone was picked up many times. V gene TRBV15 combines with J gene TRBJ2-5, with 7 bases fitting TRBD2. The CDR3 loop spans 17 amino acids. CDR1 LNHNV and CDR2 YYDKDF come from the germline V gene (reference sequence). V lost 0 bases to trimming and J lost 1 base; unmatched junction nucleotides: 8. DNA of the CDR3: TGTGCCACCAGCAGAGATTACCGGGGAGGGCCCCAAGAGACCCAGTACTTC. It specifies CATSRDYRGGPQETQYF.

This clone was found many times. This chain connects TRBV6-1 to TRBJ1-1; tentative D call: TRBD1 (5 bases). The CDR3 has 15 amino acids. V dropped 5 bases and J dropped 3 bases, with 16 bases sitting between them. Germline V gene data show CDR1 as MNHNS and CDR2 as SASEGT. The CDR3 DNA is TGTGCCAGCAGTTGGACTCCGGGGGTGGACACTGAAGCTTTCTTT. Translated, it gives CASSWTPGVDTEAFF.

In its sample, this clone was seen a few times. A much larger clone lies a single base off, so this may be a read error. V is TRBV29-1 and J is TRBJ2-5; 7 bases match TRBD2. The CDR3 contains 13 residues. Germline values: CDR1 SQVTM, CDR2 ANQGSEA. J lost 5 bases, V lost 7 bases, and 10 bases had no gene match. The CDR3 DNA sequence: TGCAGCGCGAGGGGCGGGAGATCTGAGACCCAGTACTTC. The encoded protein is CSARGGRSETQYF.

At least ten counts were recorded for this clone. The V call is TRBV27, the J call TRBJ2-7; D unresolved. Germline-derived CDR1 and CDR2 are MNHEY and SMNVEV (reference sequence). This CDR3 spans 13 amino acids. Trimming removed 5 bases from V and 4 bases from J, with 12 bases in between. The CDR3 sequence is CASSTATLYEQYF. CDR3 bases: TGTGCCAGCAGTACAGCGACCCTATACGAGCAGTACTTC.

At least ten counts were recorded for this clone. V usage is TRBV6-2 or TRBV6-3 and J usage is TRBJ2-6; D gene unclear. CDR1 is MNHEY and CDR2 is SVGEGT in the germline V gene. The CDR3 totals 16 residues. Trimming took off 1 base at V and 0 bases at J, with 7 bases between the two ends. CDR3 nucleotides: TGTGCCAGCAGTTACTTAGTTAGCTCTGGGGCCAACGTCCTGACTTTC. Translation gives CASSYLVSSGANVLTF.